This TCR beta chain appears in the sequencing data of a study of cytomegalovirus exposure and HLA in healthy donors. CDR3 length equals 18 residues. Germline V gene lookup returns CDR1 LNHDA and CDR2 SQIVND (reference sequence). The V gene end was trimmed by 5 bases and the J gene end by 5 bases; junction bases not matched to a gene: 15. Whole-study results and caveats: CMV serostatus was the only recorded immune exposure for donors. Highly shared variants forming one cluster were likely a sequencing artifact.

In the case of this clone: Its matching antigen is unknown.

Likely unrecorded immune exposures existed in these nominally healthy donors. The PCR employed 60 Vbeta primers together with 13 Jbeta primers. Original processing methods: Approximately 86 million unique TCR beta chains, roughly 11 million shared, were counted in a later analysis. TCRdb's copy holds only in-frame clones and misses some; the assay was immunoSEQ multiplex PCR. V and J calls and clone size follow that table, whereas D and trimming were derived from the DNA. This table holds some 130,000 clones, around 77% found once. The chain links TRBV19 to TRBJ2-2, with 9 bases identical to TRBD2. The TCR was taken from a man aged 50-59 years in good health and CMV-seronegative. The sequencing input was PBMCs. CDR3 DNA sequence: TGTGCCAGTAGTCCACAGGGGAAAGGACTAGCGCGGACCGGGGAGCTGTTTTTT. Translation gives CASSPQGKGLARTGELFF.